This TCR beta chain was captured in a study of cytomegalovirus exposure and HLA in healthy donors. Findings and limits, study-wide: Rare TCR sequences dominated, though some public TCRs recurred in many donors.

A word on this clone: Its antigen remains unidentified.

The PCR made use of 60 Vbeta and 13 Jbeta primers. Method: immunoSEQ multiplex PCR; TCRdb's copy keeps in-frame clones and lacks some. The profile shows 60,000 to 70,000 clones, roughly 75% of them singletons. V shed 4 bases and J shed 3 bases, with 10 bases lying between them. The CDR3 extends over 13 amino acids. The germline CDR1 and CDR2 sequences are SGHRS and YFSETQ. The rearrangement links TRBV5-1 to TRBJ2-5, with no clear D. The source of this sequence is a woman aged 30 to 39 in good health and CMV-seronegative. Sequenced material: PBMCs. CDR3 bases: TGCGCCAGCAGCAACAGCCAAGAAGAGACCCAGTACTTC. Its translation: CASSNSQEETQYF.